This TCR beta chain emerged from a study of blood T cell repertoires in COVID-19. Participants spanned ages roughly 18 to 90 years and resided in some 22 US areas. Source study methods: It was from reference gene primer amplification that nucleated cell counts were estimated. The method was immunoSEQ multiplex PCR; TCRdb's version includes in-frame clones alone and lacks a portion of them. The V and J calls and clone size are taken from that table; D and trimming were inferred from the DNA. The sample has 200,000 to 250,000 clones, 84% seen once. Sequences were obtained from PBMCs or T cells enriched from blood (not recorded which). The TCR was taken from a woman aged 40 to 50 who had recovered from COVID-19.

CDR3: CASSPRSSDNYGYTF. DNA of the CDR3: TGCGCCAGCAGCCCAAGATCGTCAGATAACTATGGCTACACCTTC. The chain links TRBV4-1 to TRBJ1-2; D remains ambiguous. CDR1 MGHRA and CDR2 YSYEKL come from the germline V gene. The ends were cut back, 4 bases at V and 1 base at J, with 13 bases in the middle. CDR3 size: 15 residues.